These 4 T cell receptor beta chains were all obtained from the same sample, sequenced in a study of blood T cell repertoires in COVID-19. TCRdb keeps only in-frame clones here, not all; method: immunoSEQ multiplex PCR. Of approximately 310,000 clones listed, 70% to 90% are singletons. What was sequenced was peripheral blood. All receptors come from a woman in her 50s who had recovered from COVID-19.

A single count supports this clone. The J gene is TRBJ1-1, the V gene TRBV15; D uncertain. The V and J ends lost 8 bases and 4 bases respectively, with 8 bases between them. Germline CDR1 LNHNV, CDR2 YYDKDF (reference sequence). The CDR3 extends over 11 amino acids. CDR3 nucleotides: TGTGCCACCGAGAGTCTCACTGAAGCTTTCTTT. As protein: CATESLTEAFF.

The chain links TRBV6-5 to TRBJ2-1; D is ambiguous. The germline gives CDR1 MNHEY, CDR2 SVGAGI. CDR3 size: 12 residues. The V and J ends lost 4 bases and 4 bases respectively, with 5 bases between them. The CDR3 DNA reads TGTGCCAGCAGTTCCGGGTACAATGAGCAGTTCTTC. Its protein product is CASSSGYNEQFF.

This sequence joins TRBV27 and TRBJ2-3, with D possibly TRBD1 on 6 matching bases. The germline V and J ends were trimmed by 2 bases and 4 bases, with 13 bases remaining between them. The CDR3 sequence is 15 residues long. CDR1 is MNHEY and CDR2 is SMNVEV in the germline V gene (reference sequence). CDR3 residues: CASSLGAGVPDTQYF. For the CDR3, the DNA is TGTGCCAGCAGTTTAGGGGCAGGGGTTCCAGATACGCAGTATTTT.

The chain joins TRBV6-5 to TRBJ1-3, with D possibly matching TRBD1 (5 bases). This CDR3 contains 16 residues. In germline, CDR1 is MNHEY, CDR2 SVGAGI. Trimming removed 4 bases from V and 7 bases from J, with 20 bases in between. The CDR3 here is CASSSTGISRVNTIYF. The CDR3 DNA follows: TGTGCCAGCAGTTCTACAGGAATTTCGCGTGTGAACACCATATATTTT.